This note documents a single T cell receptor (beta chain) sequence. J lost 4 bases, V lost 3 bases, and 8 bases had no gene match. Germline CDR1 and CDR2: WSHSY and SAAADI. The CDR3 loop spans 17 amino acids. Profiled with immunoSEQ multiplex PCR; TCRdb holds only in-frame clones, not every one. The repertoire has roughly 140,000 clones, 93% of them found once; the top ten carry under 2%. These data are taken from a study of T cell responses to AZD1222 COVID-19 vaccine. The source was peripheral blood, collected on day 0 of AZD1222 vaccination. The chain uses TRBV10-2 and TRBJ2-3; 12 nucleotides line up with TRBD2. The TCR sequence derives from an adult in good health. The CDR3 DNA sequence: TGCGCCAGCAGTGACCATAAGGGACTAGCGGGCCCAGATACGCAGTATTTT. Its translation is CASSDHKGLAGPDTQYF.